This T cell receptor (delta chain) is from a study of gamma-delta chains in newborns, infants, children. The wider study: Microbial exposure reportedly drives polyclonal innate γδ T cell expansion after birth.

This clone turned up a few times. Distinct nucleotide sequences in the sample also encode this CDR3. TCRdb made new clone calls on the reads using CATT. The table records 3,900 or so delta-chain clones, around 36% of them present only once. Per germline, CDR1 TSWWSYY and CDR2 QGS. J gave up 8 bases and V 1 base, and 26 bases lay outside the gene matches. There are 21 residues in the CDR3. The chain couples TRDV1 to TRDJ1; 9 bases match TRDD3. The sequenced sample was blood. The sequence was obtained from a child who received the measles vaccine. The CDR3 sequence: CALGEPPFSPEGGYPYAKLIF. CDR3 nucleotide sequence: TGTGCTCTTGGGGAACCCCCCTTTTCCCCGGAGGGGGGATACCCGTACGCCAAACTCATCTTT.